Presented here are 8 T cell receptor beta chains from one specimen sequenced in a study of blood T cells in healthy people across ages. Then a second PCR, running roughly 7 to 11 cycles, was carried out with a sample-barcoded 5' primer and a J-beta primer mix. TCRdb itself ran the 5' RACE reads through MiXCR, one entry per CDR3 protein. The data contain about 1,800,000 distinct CDR3 sequences, 28% of them singletons. The sample comprised blood. The receptors were gathered from a woman in her 30s in good health.

The genes are TRBV28 and TRBJ2-5, with D uncertain. The J call may be wrong; the DNA end is better matched by TRBJ2-1. Germline CDR1 and CDR2: MDHEN and SYDVKM. This CDR3 has 13 amino acids. CDR3 nucleotides: TGTGCCAGCAGGGGGATGACACAAGAGACCCAGTTCTTC. The encoded protein is CASRGMTQETQFF.

Only a few counts were recorded for this clonotype. The chain joins TRBV20-1 to TRBJ2-1, with D possibly matching TRBD2 (6 bases). The V and J ends lost 2 bases and 8 bases respectively, with 19 bases between them. CDR3 length: 15 amino acids. Looked up from germline, CDR1 is DFQATT and CDR2 is SNEGSKA (reference sequence). CDR3 sequence: CSARFSTGGSHEQFF. The DNA for the CDR3 is TGCAGTGCTAGATTCTCGACTGGGGGGTCCCATGAGCAGTTCTTC.

The chain couples TRBV6-2 or TRBV6-3 to TRBJ2-7, with 9 bases fitting TRBD2. Germline V gene sequence: CDR1 MNHEY, CDR2 SVGEGT. The V gene end was trimmed by 0 bases and the J gene end by 2 bases; junction bases not matched to a gene: 2. The CDR3 loop spans 15 amino acids. This CDR3 reads CASSYSSSGTYEQYF. The CDR3 region has the DNA TGTGCCAGCAGTTACTCATCTAGCGGGACCTACGAGCAGTACTTC.

Ten or more counts support this clonotype. This rearrangement joins TRBV28 to TRBJ2-7; D possibly uses TRBD1 or TRBD2 (5 bases each). The CDR3 is 14 amino acids. The germline V gene encodes CDR1 MDHEN and CDR2 SYDVKM. V lost 6 bases and J lost 2, with 14 bases in between. Here the CDR3 reads CASRGRGRTYEQYF. As DNA, the CDR3 is TGTGCCAGCAGGGGACGGGGTCGAACCTACGAGCAGTACTTC.

This clonotype was detected ten times or more. This chain joins TRBV15 and TRBJ2-7; D possibly matches TRBD1 or TRBD2 (5 bases each). The germline CDR1 and CDR2 sequences are LNHNV and YYDKDF (reference sequence). The CDR3 is 15 amino acids. The germline V and J ends were trimmed by 6 bases and 0 bases, with 15 bases remaining between them. The CDR3 here is CATRLGTRGSYEQYF. The CDR3 nucleotides are TGTGCCACCAGGCTGGGGACGAGAGGCTCCTACGAGCAGTACTTC.

This clonotype has ten or more counts. The chain links TRBV29-1 to TRBJ1-2; a possible D gene is TRBD1 (5 bases). This CDR3 has 11 residues. From germline, CDR1 is SQVTM and CDR2 ANQGSEA. DNA of the CDR3: TGCAGTGCCGGGGACGAGGATGGCTACACCTTC. It yields the protein CSAGDEDGYTF. The full variable domain, in which reference TRBV29-1 and TRBJ1-2 provide the parts outside the CDR3, is SAVISQKPSRDICQRGTSLTIQCQVDSQVTMMFWYRQQPGQSLTLIATANQGSEATYESGFVIDKFPISRPNLTFSTLTVSNMSPEDSSIYLCSAGDEDGYTFGSGTRLTVV.

Points on this clonotype: At one end, the junction sequence differs from germline, possibly due to a read error. V and J are TRBV20-1 and TRBJ2-1, with 12 bases lining up with TRBD2. The CDR3 has 16 residues. CDR1 and CDR2 from the germline V gene are DFQATT and SNEGSKA (reference sequence). The CDR3 here is CSARDSASGRAKEQDF. The CDR3 nucleotides read TGCAGTGCTAGAGATTCGGCTAGCGGGAGGGCGAAGGAGCAGGACTTC.

The chain employs TRBV7-2 and TRBJ1-2; 7 bases are shared with TRBD1. Germline lookup yields CDR1 SGHTA and CDR2 FQGNSA. V trimming: 1 base; J trimming: 5 bases; junction bases outside the gene matches: 19. The CDR3 spans 19 residues. For the CDR3, the DNA is TGTGCCAGCAGCTTAGGTGGTTCAGGGGGACGCTATTATAATTATGGCTACACCTTC. It yields the protein CASSLGGSGGRYYNYGYTF.